This T cell receptor beta chain was retrieved from a study of cytomegalovirus exposure and HLA in healthy donors. At the level of the study: Early released data comprised about 85 million unique TCRs from HLA-typed donors. Findings of the study overall: The study recorded about 160 TCR beta chains that were cytomegalovirus-associated. In vitro experiments confirmed that three CMV-associated chains were specific for CMV antigens.

The study ran its PCR with 60 Vbeta and 13 Jbeta primers. The method was immunoSEQ multiplex PCR; TCRdb's version includes in-frame clones alone and lacks a portion of them. The repertoire holds 82,000 or so clones, with around 9.1% as singletons. In this sample, this clone turned up a few times. Its antigen remains unidentified. The CDR3 is made up of 15 amino acids. Trimming took off 7 bases at V and 0 bases at J, with 15 bases between the two ends. Germline-derived CDR1 and CDR2 are LNHDA and SQIVND (reference sequence). The chain joins TRBV19 to TRBJ1-1, with D possibly TRBD1 on 5 matching bases. This clonotype originated in a man aged 55 to 70 in good health and CMV-seropositive. Sequenced input: PBMCs. CDR3 bases: TGTGCCAGTATACCCCGGGGGGAATTGAACACTGAAGCTTTCTTT. Its protein is CASIPRGELNTEAFF.